This TCR beta chain stems from a study of T cells after yellow fever vaccination. Study as a whole: Preparation of fractions with low cell numbers was performed using SMART-Seq v4 Ultra Low Input. Study results and caveats: A large majority of primary-vaccination clones showed up again after the booster (approximately 95% CD4, around 90% CD8). The secondary T-cell response peaked on day 5, not day 15, but was weaker.

Germline CDR1 is SGHRS and CDR2 is YFSETQ. The CDR3 covers 14 residues. V was pared by 7 bases and J by 7 bases, with 20 bases between. TCRdb redid the calling of the 5' RACE reads with MiXCR, one entry per CDR3 protein. Found here are about 74,000 distinct CDR3 sequences, approximately 7% of them singletons; the top ten hold 30% to 45%. This clonotype showed up many times. The antigen is undetermined. The starting material was CD8+ T cells sorted from PBMCs, obtained 5 days after the first yellow fever vaccination. V and J are TRBV5-1 and TRBJ1-2; no clear D. The clonotype comes from a man younger than 30 who received the YFV17D yellow fever vaccine. The CDR3 DNA follows: TGCGCCAGCGGACCTCCGGGGAGGCTCGTTGGCTACACCTTC. Its translation: CASGPPGRLVGYTF. The full variable domain, in which reference TRBV5-1 and TRBJ1-2 provide the parts outside the CDR3, is KAGVTQTPRYLIKTRGQQVTLSCSPISGHRSVSWYQQTPGQGLQFLFEYFSETQRNKGNFPGRFSGRQFSNSRSEMNVSTLELGDSALYLCASGPPGRLVGYTFGSGTRLTVV.